The 9 T cell receptor beta chains in this list originate from one sample, sequenced in a study of T cells in Graves' hyperthyroidism and ophthalmopathy. Researchers took RNA transcripts and amplified the TCR beta CDR3 regions from them. The study used the HTBI primer set for a first-round RT-PCR of the TCR CDR3. MiXCR, applied by TCRdb to the multiplex PCR reads, yields one record per CDR3 protein. The repertoire holds 750,000 to 900,000 distinct CDR3 sequences, with 38% as singletons. Sequenced material: blood. The receptors come from a man between 18 and 29 years old with Graves' hyperthyroidism.

J is TRBJ1-5 and V is TRBV29-1, with a weak D call TRBD1 (6 bases). V was cut by 8 bases and J by 4 bases, with 12 bases left in between. Germline V gives CDR1 SQVTM, CDR2 ANQGSEA. This CDR3 is built from 12 residues. The CDR3 bases are TGCAGCAGCCAAGACAGGAATCAGCCCCAGCATTTT. It specifies CSSQDRNQPQHF. The whole variable domain, filled in from reference TRBV29-1 and TRBJ1-5, reads SAVISQKPSRDICQRGTSLTIQCQVDSQVTMMFWYRQQPGQSLTLIATANQGSEATYESGFVIDKFPISRPNLTFSTLTVSNMSPEDSSIYLCSSQDRNQPQHFGDGTRLSIL.

This clonotype was seen repeatedly, ten times or more. The chain combines TRBV29-1 with TRBJ2-7; tentative D call: TRBD1 (7 bases). Germline V gene data show CDR1 as SQVTM and CDR2 as ANQGSEA. V was clipped by 0 bases and J by 1 base, with 16 bases between them. The CDR3 consists of 16 residues. The CDR3 sequence is CSVEDPRQGGSYEQYF. The CDR3 DNA reads TGCAGCGTTGAAGATCCCAGACAGGGAGGTTCCTACGAGCAGTACTTC.

This rearrangement joins TRBV7-3 to TRBJ2-5; 12 bases match TRBD2. The V gene end was trimmed by 5 bases and the J gene end by 5 bases; junction bases not matched to a gene: 15. Germline V gene sequence: CDR1 SGHTA, CDR2 FQGTGA. The CDR3 has 18 residues. This CDR3 reads CASSTGTGLAGGFETQYF. In nucleotides, the CDR3 is TGTGCCAGCAGCACCGGGACAGGGCTAGCGGGAGGGTTTGAGACCCAGTACTTC. Full variable domain (outside the CDR3, taken from reference TRBV7-3 and TRBJ2-5): GAGVSQTPSNKVTEKGKYVELRCDPISGHTALYWYRQSLGQGPEFLIYFQGTGAADDSGLPNDRFFAVRPEGSVSTLKIQRTERGDSAVYLCASSTGTGLAGGFETQYFGPGTRLLVL.

This rearrangement joins TRBV7-9 to TRBJ2-2, with 8 bases fitting TRBD1. In germline, CDR1 is SEHNR, CDR2 FQNEAQ (reference sequence). The ends lost 5 bases at V and 0 bases at J; junction bases unmatched: 8. This CDR3 contains 17 residues. The CDR3 loop is CASSLGQGGANTGELFF. CDR3 sequence (DNA): TGTGCCAGCAGCCTAGGACAGGGAGGAGCGAACACCGGGGAGCTGTTTTTT.

This clonotype turned up a few times. The chain carries TRBV29-1 and TRBJ2-2; D may be TRBD2 (6 bases). This CDR3 region has 15 residues. Germline V gene sequence: CDR1 SQVTM, CDR2 ANQGSEA. V was cut by 1 base and J by 7 bases, with 16 bases left in between. CDR3 nucleotides: TGCAGCGTTGAAGTGGGGGACTGGCTCGGCGGGGAGCTGTTTTTT. Residues: CSVEVGDWLGGELFF.

At least ten counts were recorded for this clonotype. The rearrangement links TRBV5-1 to TRBJ2-7; D might be TRBD2 (7 bases). V was clipped by 2 bases and J by 5 bases, with 11 bases between them. CDR1 is SGHRS, CDR2 YFSETQ, per germline. This CDR3 has 13 amino acids. The CDR3: CASSFGGRDEQYF. The CDR3 nucleotides are TGCGCCAGCAGCTTCGGGGGGCGGGACGAGCAGTACTTC.

In its sample, this clonotype was seen many times. V is TRBV29-1 and J is TRBJ2-5; 7 positions agree with TRBD2. With 8 bases clipped from V and 1 base from J, the junction kept 7 bases outside the gene matches. From germline, CDR1 is SQVTM and CDR2 ANQGSEA. The CDR3 runs to 13 residues. The CDR3: CSIKRGTQETQYF. The CDR3 DNA is TGCAGCATTAAGCGGGGAACCCAAGAGACCCAGTACTTC.

With regard to this clonotype: A junction end diverges from the germline sequence, so it may reflect a read error. V usage is TRBV7-6 and J usage is TRBJ1-4; a possible D gene is TRBD1 (5 bases). CDR1 is SGHVS and CDR2 is FNYEAQ in the germline V gene. This CDR3 has 16 amino acids. CDR3 sequence: CANSFYPDKKREKLFF. In DNA, the CDR3 is TGTGCCAACAGCTTTTATCCGGACAAGAAACGTGAAAAACTGTTTTTT.

For this clonotype: Germline is not matched at one junction end, which may reflect a read error. The chain is built from TRBV7-2 and TRBJ1-3; 7 positions agree with TRBD1. Germline CDR1 reads SGHTA; CDR2 reads FQGNSA. The CDR3 extends over 18 amino acids. The CDR3 protein is CVSSLGTTGTASGNTIYF. For the CDR3, the DNA is TGTGTCAGCAGCCTCGGTACGACAGGGACCGCCTCTGGAAACACCATATATTTT.